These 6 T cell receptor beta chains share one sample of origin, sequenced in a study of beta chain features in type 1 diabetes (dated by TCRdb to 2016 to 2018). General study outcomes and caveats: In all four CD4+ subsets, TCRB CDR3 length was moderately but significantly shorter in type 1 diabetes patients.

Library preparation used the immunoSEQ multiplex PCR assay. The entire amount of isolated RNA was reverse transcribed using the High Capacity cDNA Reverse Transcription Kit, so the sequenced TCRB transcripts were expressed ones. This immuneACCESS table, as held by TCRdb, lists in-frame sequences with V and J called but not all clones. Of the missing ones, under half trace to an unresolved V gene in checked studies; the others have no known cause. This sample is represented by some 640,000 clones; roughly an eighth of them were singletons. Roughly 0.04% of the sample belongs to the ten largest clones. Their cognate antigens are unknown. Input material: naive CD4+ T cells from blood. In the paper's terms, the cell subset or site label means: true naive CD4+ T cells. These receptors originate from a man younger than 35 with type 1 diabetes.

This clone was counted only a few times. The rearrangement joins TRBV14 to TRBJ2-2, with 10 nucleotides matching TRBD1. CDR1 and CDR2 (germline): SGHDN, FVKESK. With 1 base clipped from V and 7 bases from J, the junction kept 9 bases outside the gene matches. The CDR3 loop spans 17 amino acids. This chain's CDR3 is CASSQAGGQGVSGELFF. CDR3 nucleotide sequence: TGTGCCAGCAGCCAAGCTGGTGGACAGGGGGTCAGCGGGGAGCTGTTTTTT. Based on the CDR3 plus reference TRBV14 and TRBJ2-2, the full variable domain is EAGVTQFPSHSVIEKGQTVTLRCDPISGHDNLYWYRRVMGKEIKFLLHFVKESKQDESGMPNNRFLAERTGGTYSTLKVQPAELEDSGVYFCASSQAGGQGVSGELFFGEGSRLTVL.

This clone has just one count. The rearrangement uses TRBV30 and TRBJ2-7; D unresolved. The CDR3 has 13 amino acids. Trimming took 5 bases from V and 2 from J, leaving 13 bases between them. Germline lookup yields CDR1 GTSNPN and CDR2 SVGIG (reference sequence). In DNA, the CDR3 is TGTGCCTGGCAGATAGACGGAACCTACGAGCAGTACTTC. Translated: CAWQIDGTYEQYF.

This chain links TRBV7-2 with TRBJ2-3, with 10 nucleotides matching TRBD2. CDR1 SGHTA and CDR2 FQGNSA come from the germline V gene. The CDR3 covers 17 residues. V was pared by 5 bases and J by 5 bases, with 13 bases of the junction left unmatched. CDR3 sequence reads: CASSPGGSGRRGDTQYF. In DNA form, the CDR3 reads TGTGCCAGCAGCCCCGGGGGTAGCGGGAGGAGGGGAGATACGCAGTATTTT.

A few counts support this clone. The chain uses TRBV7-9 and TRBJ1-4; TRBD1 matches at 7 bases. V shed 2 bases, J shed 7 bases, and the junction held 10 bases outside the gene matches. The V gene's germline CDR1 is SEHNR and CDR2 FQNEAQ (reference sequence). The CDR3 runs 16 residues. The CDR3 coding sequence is TGTGCCAGCAGCTTACGACTGGACAGGCAACTTGAAAAACTGTTTTTT. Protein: CASSLRLDRQLEKLFF. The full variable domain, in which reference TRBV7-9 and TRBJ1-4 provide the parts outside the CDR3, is DTGVSQNPRHKITKRGQNVTFRCDPISEHNRLYWYRQTLGQGPEFLTYFQNEAQLEKSRLLSDRFSAERPKGSFSTLEIQRTEQGDSAMYLCASSLRLDRQLEKLFFGSGTQLSVL.

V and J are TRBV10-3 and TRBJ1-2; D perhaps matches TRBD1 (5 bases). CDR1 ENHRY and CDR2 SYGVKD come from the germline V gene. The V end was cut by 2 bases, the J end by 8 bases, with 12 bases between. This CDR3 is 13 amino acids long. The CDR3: CAISEGQGSGYTF. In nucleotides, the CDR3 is TGTGCCATCAGTGAGGGCCAGGGAAGCGGCTACACCTTC.

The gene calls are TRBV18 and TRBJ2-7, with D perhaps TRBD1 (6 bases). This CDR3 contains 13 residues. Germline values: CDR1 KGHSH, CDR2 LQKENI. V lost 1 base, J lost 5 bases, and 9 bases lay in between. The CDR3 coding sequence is TGTGCCAGCTCACCACACAGGGCCCACGAGCAGTACTTC. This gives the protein CASSPHRAHEQYF.